This record looks at one T cell receptor (beta chain) sequence and its context. As yet, its antigen is unknown. Germline V gene data show CDR1 as MDHEN and CDR2 as SYDVKM. V was pared by 6 bases and J by 8 bases, with 6 bases of the junction left unmatched. The CDR3 totals 13 residues. The sample comes from a study of cytomegalovirus exposure and HLA in healthy donors. General study results and limits: About 87% or about 30% of the time was how often most TCR beta V segments were productive, according to an earlier analysis. One later analysis reportedly identified an Asian-associated ancestry cluster that showed fewer N-insertions than the approximately 700-donor mean. For cytomegalovirus status, the classifier reportedly gave diagnoses with high specificity and sensitivity.

The PCR made use of 60 Vbeta and 13 Jbeta primers. Original methodology: A follow-up analysis tallied 73 million or so unique TCR beta chains, some 9.9 million shared. The protocol was immunoSEQ multiplex PCR, while the TCRdb copy is restricted to in-frame clones and leaves out a portion. The V and J calls and the clone size are those of that table, but D and trimming were determined from the DNA. The repertoire holds about 110,000 clones, approximately 70% seen once, with approximately 0.8% in the top ten. The specimen was PBMCs. The rearrangement links TRBV28 to TRBJ1-2; 10 positions agree with TRBD1. The receptor comes from a boy under 18 in good health and CMV-seronegative. The DNA of the CDR3 is TGTGCCAGCAGGTTGACAGGGGGCGAGGGCTACACCTTC. It specifies CASRLTGGEGYTF.